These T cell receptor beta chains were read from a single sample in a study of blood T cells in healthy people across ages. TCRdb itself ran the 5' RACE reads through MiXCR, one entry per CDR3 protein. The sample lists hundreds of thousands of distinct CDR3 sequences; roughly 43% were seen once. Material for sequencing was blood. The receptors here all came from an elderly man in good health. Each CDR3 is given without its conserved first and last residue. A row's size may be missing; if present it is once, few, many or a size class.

CDR3: ASSQEQYRPLH; V: TRBV18; size: .; J: TRBJ1-6
CDR3: ASSPGQVAKNIQY; V: TRBV6-5; size: .; J: TRBJ2-4
CDR3: SAGQANNQPQH; V: TRBV20-1; size: .; J: TRBJ1-5
CDR3: ASSYREGSPLH; V: TRBV6-5; size: few; J: TRBJ1-6
CDR3: ASSFPMPGGTGQETQY; V: TRBV7-9; size: many; J: TRBJ2-5
CDR3: ASSLVGTASSYEQY; V: TRBV11-2; size: .; J: .
CDR3: ASSELGGTFGEQY; V: TRBV28; size: .; J: .
CDR3: ASSLAVGTSGRHQETQY; V: TRBV5-5; size: .; J: TRBJ2-5
CDR3: ATSDFKREGLDEQY; V: TRBV24-1; size: .; J: TRBJ2-5
CDR3: ASSPALAGPPRTQY; V: TRBV3-1; size: few; J: TRBJ2-5
CDR3: ASSDRRAGYNEQF; V: TRBV7-6; size: few; J: TRBJ2-1